The 30 T cell receptor beta chains in this list originate from one sample, sequenced in a study of shared clonotypes between healthy human individuals. The data were produced by immunoSEQ multiplex PCR, yet TCRdb's version contains in-frame clones alone and is incomplete. This sample has over 800,000 clones, with about 91% found just once. It was CD45RO-negative cells, positively selected for CCR7, that made up naive CD8 cells, with terminally differentiated effector memory CD45RA+ cells excluded. The specimen sequenced was naive CD8+ T cells sorted from blood. These receptors were obtained from a man aged 25 to 40 in good health.

The J gene is TRBJ1-1, the V gene TRBV7-6; possible D gene TRBD1, 5 bases. CDR1 and CDR2 from the germline V gene are SGHVS and FNYEAQ. The CDR3 extends over 16 amino acids. Trimming shortened V by 5 bases and J by 2 bases, and 18 bases separated the two germline ends. The CDR3 loop reads CASSLGPRWGNTEAFF. The CDR3 region has the DNA TGTGCCAGCAGCCTCGGGCCCCGTTGGGGCAACACTGAAGCTTTCTTT.

This clone was seen more than once but under ten times. The same CDR3 arises from other DNA sequences in this sample as well. The rearrangement uses TRBV19 and TRBJ2-7; 9 nucleotides agree with TRBD1. Unmatched junction bases numbered 2, after V lost 3 bases and J lost 2 bases. This CDR3 comprises 14 residues. Germline assignment: CDR1 LNHDA and CDR2 SQIVND (reference sequence). CDR3 sequence: CASSMGQGPYEQYF. In nucleotides, the CDR3 is TGTGCCAGTAGTATGGGACAGGGACCCTACGAGCAGTACTTC.

The chain has TRBV28 and TRBJ2-7; TRBD1 is a possible D gene (5 bases). Trimming shortened V by 2 bases and J by 2 bases, and 16 bases separated the two germline ends. Germline CDR1 and CDR2: MDHEN and SYDVKM. This CDR3 has 16 amino acids. In nucleotides, the CDR3 is TGTGCCAGCAGTTTACTAAAACGGACAATAACCTACGAGCAGTACTTC. This sequence encodes CASSLLKRTITYEQYF.

This clone was observed a single time. The rearrangement links TRBV18 to TRBJ2-1; no definite D call. Germline CDR1 reads KGHSH; CDR2 reads LQKENI. The CDR3 length is 11 residues. Trimming removed 3 bases at V and 5 bases at J, with 2 bases between. As DNA, the CDR3 is TGTGCCAGCTCACCTAACAATGAGCAGTTCTTC. Translating gives CASSPNNEQFF.

The chain couples TRBV19 to TRBJ1-4, with TRBD1 identical over 9 bases. The CDR3 loop spans 15 amino acids. Germline values: CDR1 LNHDA, CDR2 SQIVND (reference sequence). With V trimmed by 3 bases and J by 5 bases, 4 bases remained unmatched. In DNA form, the CDR3 reads TGTGCCAGTAGTATTTTACAGGGGGCAAATGAAAAACTGTTTTTT. This gives the protein CASSILQGANEKLFF.

The J gene is TRBJ2-7, the V gene TRBV19; D might be TRBD1 (6 bases). V shed 5 bases and J shed 1 base, with 9 bases lying between them. CDR3 length equals 13 residues. Germline assignment: CDR1 LNHDA and CDR2 SQIVND (reference sequence). CDR3 sequence (DNA): TGTGCCAGTAGTTCGGACAGTTCCTACGAGCAGTACTTC. It encodes CASSSDSSYEQYF.

The chain uses TRBV6-6 and TRBJ2-7; tentatively, D is TRBD1 or TRBD2 (5 bases each). The CDR3 is 13 residues long. Germline V lookup: CDR1 MNHNY, CDR2 SVGAGI (reference sequence). Between the trimmed V and J ends, which lost 4 bases and 7 bases, there was a span of 14 bases. The CDR3 here is CASSSGTIWEQYF. The CDR3 nucleotides are TGTGCCAGCAGTTCCGGGACCATATGGGAGCAGTACTTC.

The chain carries TRBV6-4 and TRBJ1-5; no firm D call. V shed 0 bases and J shed 1 base, with 16 bases lying between them. This CDR3 is built from 18 residues. Germline assignment: CDR1 MRHNA and CDR2 SNTAGT. CDR3: CASSDSYCGPRSNQPQHF. Written as DNA, the CDR3 is TGTGCCAGCAGTGACTCGTATTGTGGACCCAGAAGCAATCAGCCCCAGCATTTT.

The chain is built from TRBV29-1 and TRBJ1-4; TRBD1 agrees at 8 bases. Germline V gene lookup returns CDR1 SQVTM and CDR2 ANQGSEA. The junction had 7 bases not matched to a gene; V was cut back by 7 bases and J by 6 bases. This CDR3 has 13 amino acids. The CDR3 is CSAETGAHEKLFF. The DNA for the CDR3 is TGCAGCGCCGAGACAGGGGCTCATGAAAAACTGTTTTTT.

This sequence joins TRBV29-1 and TRBJ1-4, with D hard to call. Germline CDR1 and CDR2: SQVTM and ANQGSEA. This CDR3 contains 14 residues. Trimming cost V 2 bases and J 7 bases, with 14 bases left between them. The CDR3 DNA follows: TGCAGCGTTGAATTGCCGGGTGGCGGTGAAAAACTGTTTTTT. Residues: CSVELPGGGEKLFF.

The gene calls are TRBV28 and TRBJ1-2; D gene unclear. The CDR3 runs 13 residues. V lost 5 bases, J lost 5 bases, and 12 bases lay in between. Germline V gene sequence: CDR1 MDHEN, CDR2 SYDVKM. CDR3 sequence reads: CASSRFSGYGYTF. The CDR3 bases are TGTGCCAGCAGTCGGTTTAGTGGGTATGGCTACACCTTC.

The V and J genes are TRBV27 and TRBJ2-6; D perhaps matches TRBD1 (6 bases). The V end lost 3 bases, the J end lost 4 bases, and 19 bases lay between the germline ends. Germline V gene sequence: CDR1 MNHEY, CDR2 SMNVEV (reference sequence). The CDR3 covers 18 residues. This CDR3 reads CASSFLQTGLYGANVLTF. The DNA for the CDR3 is TGTGCCAGCAGTTTCCTCCAAACAGGGTTGTACGGGGCCAACGTCCTGACTTTC.

V and J are TRBV2 and TRBJ1-2; 8 bases line up with TRBD1. The trim removed 3 bases at V and 9 bases at J, leaving 9 bases unmatched. Looked up from germline, CDR1 is SNHLY and CDR2 is FYNNEI. The CDR3 sequence is 14 residues long. This chain's CDR3 is CASSDLGQGNSYTF. The DNA of the CDR3 is TGTGCCAGCAGTGACCTTGGACAGGGTAACAGCTACACCTTC.

The rearrangement links TRBV7-9 to TRBJ2-7; D is unclear. This CDR3 is built from 9 residues. Trimming took off 3 bases at V and 9 bases at J, with 3 bases between the two ends. Germline CDR1 and CDR2: SEHNR and FQNEAQ (reference sequence). The CDR3: CASSFTQYF. The CDR3 DNA sequence: TGTGCCAGCAGCTTTACGCAGTACTTC. Filled out from reference TRBV7-9 and TRBJ2-7, the complete variable domain reads DTGVSQNPRHKITKRGQNVTFRCDPISEHNRLYWYRQTLGQGPEFLTYFQNEAQLEKSRLLSDRFSAERPKGSFSTLEIQRTEQGDSAMYLCASSFTQYFGPGTRLTVT.

The gene calls are TRBV29-1 and TRBJ2-1; D gene unclear. The V and J ends lost 0 bases and 1 base respectively, with 13 bases between them. This CDR3 comprises 16 residues. Germline V gene data show CDR1 as SQVTM and CDR2 as ANQGSEA. In DNA, the CDR3 is TGCAGCGTTGAAGATCTTGGCGGAGCGTCCTACAATGAGCAGTTCTTC. This sequence encodes CSVEDLGGASYNEQFF.

J is TRBJ2-7 and V is TRBV28; 10 positions match TRBD1. Losses at the gene ends were 6 bases for V and 2 bases for J; bases not matched to a gene: 4. This CDR3 is 14 amino acids long. The germline gives CDR1 MDHEN, CDR2 SYDVKM. The CDR3 region has the DNA TGTGCCAGCAGGGCGGGACAGGGGCCCTACGAGCAGTACTTC. Translating it yields CASRAGQGPYEQYF.

V gene TRBV28 combines with J gene TRBJ2-2; D may be TRBD1 (5 bases). Germline CDR1 is MDHEN and CDR2 is SYDVKM. This CDR3 comprises 14 residues. V lost 6 bases to trimming and J lost 7 bases, with 15 bases between them. As DNA, the CDR3 is TGTGCCAGCAGCCAACGCAGGGTTGGCGGGGAGCTGTTTTTT. Translating it yields CASSQRRVGGELFF. The whole variable domain, remainder taken from reference TRBV28 and TRBJ2-2, is DVKVTQSSRYLVKRTGEKVFLECVQDMDHENMFWYRQDPGLGLRLIYFSYDVKMKEKGDIPEGYSVSREKKERFSLILESASTNQTSMYLCASSQRRVGGELFFGEGSRLTVL.

This rearrangement joins TRBV19 to TRBJ1-2, with 7 bases lining up with TRBD1. Germline V gene sequence: CDR1 LNHDA, CDR2 SQIVND (reference sequence). This CDR3 is 16 amino acids long. With 3 bases clipped from V and 4 bases from J, the junction kept 11 bases outside the gene matches. CDR3 nucleotide sequence: TGTGCCAGTAGTATGATGGGGACAGTGCCACTCTATGGCTACACCTTC. It translates to CASSMMGTVPLYGYTF.

The CDR3 DNA reads TGTGCCAGCAGACGGGGACTAGCGGGAGATGAGCAGTTCTTC. Protein: CASRRGLAGDEQFF. The chain uses TRBV27 and TRBJ2-1; 14 nucleotides match TRBD2. There are 14 residues in the CDR3. Trimming removed 6 bases from V and 8 bases from J; junction bases left unmatched: 3. CDR1 MNHEY and CDR2 SMNVEV come from the germline V gene (reference sequence).

The chain employs TRBV6-5 and TRBJ2-1; 9 bases match TRBD2. The CDR3 runs to 12 residues. Germline CDR1 and CDR2: MNHEY and SVGAGI. V lost 8 bases, J lost 9 bases, and 5 bases stayed unmatched. The CDR3 DNA follows: TGTGCCAGCGGGCTAGCGGGAATTGAGCAGTTCTTC. Translating gives CASGLAGIEQFF.

The chain combines TRBV28 with TRBJ2-7; D unclear. The V and J ends lost 5 bases and 3 bases respectively, with 11 bases between them. The CDR3 is 13 residues long. The germline CDR1 and CDR2 sequences are MDHEN and SYDVKM. CDR3 coding DNA: TGTGCCAGCAGTCCCGGTGTGGTCTACGAGCAGTACTTC. Residues: CASSPGVVYEQYF.

The J gene is TRBJ2-7, the V gene TRBV25-1, with D unclear. V dropped 4 bases and J dropped 3 bases, with 10 bases sitting between them. There are 13 residues in the CDR3. CDR1 MGHDK and CDR2 SYGVNS come from the germline V gene. In DNA, the CDR3 is TGTGCCAGCAGTGCGGACGGCCGCTACGAGCAGTACTTC. Its translation: CASSADGRYEQYF.

The chain uses TRBV5-5 and TRBJ2-1, with D hard to call. The CDR3 extends over 15 amino acids. V gave up 2 bases and J gave up 0 bases, with 9 bases separating them. The germline gives CDR1 SGHKS, CDR2 YYEKEE (reference sequence). CDR3 DNA: TGTGCCAGCAGCTTTACCGAGAGCTCCTACAATGAGCAGTTCTTC. Translating it yields CASSFTESSYNEQFF.

The CDR3 loop is CASSPTRDSHYEQYF. CDR3 bases: TGTGCCAGCAGCCCGACCCGGGACAGCCACTACGAGCAGTACTTC. This sequence joins TRBV11-2 and TRBJ2-7; 7 nucleotides align to TRBD1. The germline gives CDR1 SGHAT, CDR2 FQNNGV. V lost 5 bases to trimming and J lost 3 bases; unmatched junction nucleotides: 10. This CDR3 is built from 15 residues.

The CDR3: CASSSVDRGDYEQYF. CDR3 coding DNA: TGTGCCAGCAGCTCAGTGGACAGGGGGGACTACGAGCAGTACTTC. This sequence joins TRBV7-9 and TRBJ2-7; 10 positions agree with TRBD1. Germline V gene sequence: CDR1 SEHNR, CDR2 FQNEAQ (reference sequence). CDR3 length: 15 residues. The V and J ends lost 4 bases and 3 bases, in that order; junction bases with no gene match: 6.

This chain connects TRBV28 to TRBJ1-3, with no clear D. The CDR3 loop spans 13 amino acids. V lost 3 bases and J 7 bases, leaving 10 bases between the germline ends. The germline gives CDR1 MDHEN, CDR2 SYDVKM. This chain's CDR3 is CASSFRDSNTIYF. The CDR3 nucleotides read TGTGCCAGCAGTTTTCGGGATTCCAACACCATATATTTT.

This chain uses TRBV28 with TRBJ2-1; 12 nucleotides align to TRBD2. V shed 5 bases, J shed 9 bases, and the junction held 8 bases outside the gene matches. The germline V gene has CDR1 MDHEN and CDR2 SYDVKM. This CDR3 contains 15 residues. The CDR3 protein is CASSPLAGGFSEQFF. CDR3 nucleotides: TGTGCCAGCAGTCCGCTAGCGGGAGGGTTTTCTGAGCAGTTCTTC.

The chain is built from TRBV9 and TRBJ2-1, with a tentative D call TRBD2 (6 bases). V was trimmed by 3 bases and J by 7 bases, leaving 14 bases between them. The CDR3 is 14 residues long. The germline CDR1 and CDR2 sequences are SGDLS and YYNGEE. The chain's CDR3 is CASSALQAGNEQFF. The CDR3 DNA reads as TGTGCCAGCAGCGCCCTACAGGCGGGAAATGAGCAGTTCTTC.

The chain is built from TRBV28 and TRBJ2-2; 10 nucleotides agree with TRBD1. Unmatched junction bases numbered 5, after V lost 3 bases and J lost 7 bases. The CDR3 loop spans 15 amino acids. The germline V gene encodes CDR1 MDHEN and CDR2 SYDVKM. The CDR3 here is CASSFPTGGGGELFF. Here the CDR3 DNA reads TGTGCCAGCAGTTTCCCGACAGGGGGCGGCGGGGAGCTGTTTTTT.

The CDR3 region is CASSVRLAGDGTKNIQYF. CDR3 coding DNA: TGTGCCAGCAGCGTACGACTAGCGGGAGACGGGACCAAAAACATTCAGTACTTC. The chain couples TRBV5-5 to TRBJ2-4; 12 positions agree with TRBD2. The V gene end was trimmed by 4 bases and the J gene end by 2 bases; junction bases not matched to a gene: 10. This CDR3 region has 18 residues. From germline, CDR1 is SGHKS and CDR2 YYEKEE (reference sequence).